What follows describes a single T cell receptor (beta chain). In the study's own analysis: Nucleated cell counts were estimated from reference gene primer amplification. TCRdb's copy holds only in-frame clones and misses some; the assay was immunoSEQ multiplex PCR. V and J calls and clone size are those listed in that table; D and trimming were worked out from the DNA. Of fewer than 85,000 clones detected, around 74% appear once; the ten largest clones hold about 2.5%. This specimen comes from a study of blood T cell repertoires in COVID-19. Study summary: The origin of the acute and convalescent COVID-19 samples was the United States, Italy and Spain. From T cells, B-cell-depleted T cells, or PBMCs came the material, which was cDNA or gDNA.

Sequenced sample: peripheral blood. The clonotype comes from a human donor with acute or convalescent COVID-19. The donor label of this sample is uncertain.

For the CDR3, the DNA is TGTGCCAGCAGCGTAGATTGGCAGGGGGTGAATGAGCAGTTCTTC. Its translation: CASSVDWQGVNEQFF. This rearrangement joins TRBV9 to TRBJ2-1; TRBD1 agrees at 7 bases. Losses at the gene ends were 0 bases for V and 7 bases for J; bases not matched to a gene: 7. The CDR3 is 15 amino acids. Germline V gives CDR1 SGDLS, CDR2 YYNGEE.